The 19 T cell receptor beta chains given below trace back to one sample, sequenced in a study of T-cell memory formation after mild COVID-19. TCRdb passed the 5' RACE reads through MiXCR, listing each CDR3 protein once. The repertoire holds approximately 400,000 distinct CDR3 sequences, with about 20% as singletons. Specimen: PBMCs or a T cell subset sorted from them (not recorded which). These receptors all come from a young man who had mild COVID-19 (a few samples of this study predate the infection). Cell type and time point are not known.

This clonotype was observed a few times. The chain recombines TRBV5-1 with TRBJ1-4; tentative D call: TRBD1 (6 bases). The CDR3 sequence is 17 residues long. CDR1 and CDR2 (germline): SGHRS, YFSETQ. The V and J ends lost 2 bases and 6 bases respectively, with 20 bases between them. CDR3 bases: TGCGCCAGCAGCTTTTCTGGGTCTGGGGGCGAGGATGAAAAACTGTTTTTT. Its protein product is CASSFSGSGGEDEKLFF. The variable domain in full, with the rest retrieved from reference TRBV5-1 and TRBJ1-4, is KAGVTQTPRYLIKTRGQQVTLSCSPISGHRSVSWYQQTPGQGLQFLFEYFSETQRNKGNFPGRFSGRQFSNSRSEMNVSTLELGDSALYLCASSFSGSGGEDEKLFFGSGTQLSVL.

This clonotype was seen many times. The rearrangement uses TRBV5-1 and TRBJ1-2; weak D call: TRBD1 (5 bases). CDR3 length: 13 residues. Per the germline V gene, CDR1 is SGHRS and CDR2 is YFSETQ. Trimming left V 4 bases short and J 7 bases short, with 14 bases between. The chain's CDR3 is CASSQGTVVGYTF. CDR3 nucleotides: TGCGCCAGCAGCCAAGGGACGGTAGTTGGCTACACCTTC.

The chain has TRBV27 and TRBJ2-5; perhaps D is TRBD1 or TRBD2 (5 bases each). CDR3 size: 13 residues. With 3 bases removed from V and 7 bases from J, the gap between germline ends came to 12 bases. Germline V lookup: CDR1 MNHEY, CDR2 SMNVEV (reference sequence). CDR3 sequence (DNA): TGTGCCAGCAGTTTGGGAGTTGGGGGGACCCAGTACTTC. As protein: CASSLGVGGTQYF.

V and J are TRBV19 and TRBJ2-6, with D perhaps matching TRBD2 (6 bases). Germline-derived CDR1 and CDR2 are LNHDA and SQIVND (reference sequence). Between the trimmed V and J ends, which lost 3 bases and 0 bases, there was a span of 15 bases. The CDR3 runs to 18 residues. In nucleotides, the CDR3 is TGTGCCAGTAGTATGTCAGCGGGTCTCCTCTCTGGGGCCAACGTCCTGACTTTC. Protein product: CASSMSAGLLSGANVLTF.

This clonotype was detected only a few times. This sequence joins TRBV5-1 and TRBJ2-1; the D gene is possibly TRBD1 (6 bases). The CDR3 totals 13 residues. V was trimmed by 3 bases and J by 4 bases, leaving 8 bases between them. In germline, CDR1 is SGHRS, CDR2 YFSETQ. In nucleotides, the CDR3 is TGCGCCAGCAGCTCGGGACAATACAATGAGCAGTTCTTC. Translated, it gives CASSSGQYNEQFF.

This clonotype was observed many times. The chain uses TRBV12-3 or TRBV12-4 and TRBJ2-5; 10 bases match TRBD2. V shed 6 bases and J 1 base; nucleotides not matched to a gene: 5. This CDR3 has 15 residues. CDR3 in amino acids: CASSTSGGAQETQYF. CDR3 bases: TGTGCCAGCAGCACCAGCGGGGGGGCCCAAGAGACCCAGTACTTC.

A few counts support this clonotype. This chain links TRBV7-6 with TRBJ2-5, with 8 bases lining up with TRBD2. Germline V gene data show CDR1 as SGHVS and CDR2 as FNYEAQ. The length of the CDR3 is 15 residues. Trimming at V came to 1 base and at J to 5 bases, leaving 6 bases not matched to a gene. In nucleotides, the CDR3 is TGTGCCAGCAGCTTAGAAGCGGGGGACGGGGAGACCCAGTACTTC. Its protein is CASSLEAGDGETQYF.

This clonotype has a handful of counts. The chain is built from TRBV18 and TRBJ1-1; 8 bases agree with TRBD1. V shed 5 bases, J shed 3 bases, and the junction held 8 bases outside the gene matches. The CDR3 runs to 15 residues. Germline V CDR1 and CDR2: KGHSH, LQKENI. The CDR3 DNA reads TGTGCCAGCTCATTATTCGACAGGGGTGACACTGAAGCTTTCTTT. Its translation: CASSLFDRGDTEAFF.

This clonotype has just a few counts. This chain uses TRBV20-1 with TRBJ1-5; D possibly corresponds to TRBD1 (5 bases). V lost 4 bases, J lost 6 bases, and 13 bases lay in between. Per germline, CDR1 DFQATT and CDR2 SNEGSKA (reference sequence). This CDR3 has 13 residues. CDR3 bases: TGCAGTGCTAACCCTATGAGGGGTCAGCCCCAGCATTTT. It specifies CSANPMRGQPQHF.

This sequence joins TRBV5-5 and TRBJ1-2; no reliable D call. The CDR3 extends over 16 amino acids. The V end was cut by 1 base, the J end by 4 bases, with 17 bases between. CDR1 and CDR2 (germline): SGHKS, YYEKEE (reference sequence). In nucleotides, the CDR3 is TGTGCCAGCAGCTTGAGTCCCGGACCCCGGGGCTATGGCTACACCTTC. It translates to CASSLSPGPRGYGYTF.

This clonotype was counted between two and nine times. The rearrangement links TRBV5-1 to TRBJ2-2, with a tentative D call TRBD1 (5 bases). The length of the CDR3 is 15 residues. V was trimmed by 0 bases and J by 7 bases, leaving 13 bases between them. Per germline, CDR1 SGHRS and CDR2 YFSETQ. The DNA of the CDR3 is TGCGCCAGCAGCTTGGTTACTGCTCAGGGCGGGGAGCTGTTTTTT. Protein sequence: CASSLVTAQGGELFF.

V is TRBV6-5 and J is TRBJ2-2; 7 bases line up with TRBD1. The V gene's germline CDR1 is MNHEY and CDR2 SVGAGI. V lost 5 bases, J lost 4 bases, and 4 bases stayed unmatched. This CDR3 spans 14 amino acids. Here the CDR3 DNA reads TGTGCCAGCAGTACGGGGACAGTCACCGGGGAGCTGTTTTTT. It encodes CASSTGTVTGELFF.

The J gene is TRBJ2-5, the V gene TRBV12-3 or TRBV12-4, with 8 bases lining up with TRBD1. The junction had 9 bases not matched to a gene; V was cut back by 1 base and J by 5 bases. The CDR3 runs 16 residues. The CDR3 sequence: CASSLGATGVSETQYF. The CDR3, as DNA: TGTGCCAGCAGTTTAGGGGCGACAGGGGTATCCGAGACCCAGTACTTC.

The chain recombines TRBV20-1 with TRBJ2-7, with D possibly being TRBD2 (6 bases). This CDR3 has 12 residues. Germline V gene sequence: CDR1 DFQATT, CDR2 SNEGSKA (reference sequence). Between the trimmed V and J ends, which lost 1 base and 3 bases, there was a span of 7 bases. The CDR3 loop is CSARAGVYEQYF. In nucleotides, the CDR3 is TGCAGTGCTAGAGCGGGGGTCTACGAGCAGTACTTC.

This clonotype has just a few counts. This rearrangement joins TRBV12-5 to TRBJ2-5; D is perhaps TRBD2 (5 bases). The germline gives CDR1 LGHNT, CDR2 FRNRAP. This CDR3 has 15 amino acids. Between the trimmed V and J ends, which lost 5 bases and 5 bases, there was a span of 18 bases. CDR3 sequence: CASGPNSGGLETQYF. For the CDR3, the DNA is TGTGCTAGTGGTCCCAATTCCGGCGGGTTGGAGACCCAGTACTTC.

CDR3 nucleotides: TGTGCCAGCAGCTTAGGCGAGGGGGCATACGAGCAGTACGTC. Amino acid sequence: CASSLGEGAYEQYV. The V call is TRBV7-2, the J call TRBJ2-7; TRBD1 aligns across 7 bases. CDR1 and CDR2 from the germline V gene are SGHTA and FQGNSA. There are 14 residues in the CDR3. V trimming: 1 base; J trimming: 4 bases; junction bases outside the gene matches: 4.

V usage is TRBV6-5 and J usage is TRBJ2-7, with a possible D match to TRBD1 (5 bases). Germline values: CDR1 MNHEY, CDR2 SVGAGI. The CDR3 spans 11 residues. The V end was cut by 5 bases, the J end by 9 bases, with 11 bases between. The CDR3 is CASSPGLGQYF. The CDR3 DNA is TGTGCCAGCAGTCCAGGGTTAGGGCAGTACTTC.

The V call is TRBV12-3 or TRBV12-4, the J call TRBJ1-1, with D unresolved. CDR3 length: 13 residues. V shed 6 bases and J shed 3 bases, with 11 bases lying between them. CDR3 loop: CASRYSADTEAFF. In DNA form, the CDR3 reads TGTGCCAGCAGATATAGCGCGGACACTGAAGCTTTCTTT.

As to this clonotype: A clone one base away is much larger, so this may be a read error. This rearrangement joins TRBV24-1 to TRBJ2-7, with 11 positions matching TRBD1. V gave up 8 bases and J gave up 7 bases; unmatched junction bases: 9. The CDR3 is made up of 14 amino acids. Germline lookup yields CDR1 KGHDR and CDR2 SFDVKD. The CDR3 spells CATITDRGLWEQYF. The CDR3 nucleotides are TGTGCCACCATAACGGACAGGGGGCTGTGGGAGCAGTACTTC.